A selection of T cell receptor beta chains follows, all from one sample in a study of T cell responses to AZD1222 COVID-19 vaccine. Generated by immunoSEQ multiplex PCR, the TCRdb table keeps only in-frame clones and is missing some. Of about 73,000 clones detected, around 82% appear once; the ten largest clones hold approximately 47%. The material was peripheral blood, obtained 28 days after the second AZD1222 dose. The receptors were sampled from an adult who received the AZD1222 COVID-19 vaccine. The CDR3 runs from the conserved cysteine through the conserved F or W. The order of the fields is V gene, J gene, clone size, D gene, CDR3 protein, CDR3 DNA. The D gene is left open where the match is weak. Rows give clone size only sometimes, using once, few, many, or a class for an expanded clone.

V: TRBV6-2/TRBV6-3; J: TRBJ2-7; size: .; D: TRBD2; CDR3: CASSYPSGRAHYEQYF; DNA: TGTGCCAGCAGTTACCCCAGCGGGAGGGCCCACTACGAGCAGTACTTC
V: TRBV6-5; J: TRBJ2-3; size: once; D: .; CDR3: CASSRTLDTQYF; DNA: TGTGCCAGCTCCCGTACCTTAGATACGCAGTATTTT
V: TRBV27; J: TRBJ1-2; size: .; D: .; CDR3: CASSPYRGVNGYTF; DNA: TGTGCCAGCAGCCCTTATCGTGGGGTGAATGGCTACACCTTC
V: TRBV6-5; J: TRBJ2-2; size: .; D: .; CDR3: CASSLTQGTGELFF; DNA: TGTGCCAGCAGTCTGACCCAGGGCACCGGGGAGCTGTTTTTT
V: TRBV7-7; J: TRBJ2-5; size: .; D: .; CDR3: CASSLGDGQETQYF; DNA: TGTGCCAGCAGCTTAGGGGACGGTCAAGAGACCCAGTACTTC
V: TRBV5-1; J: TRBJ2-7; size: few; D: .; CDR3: CASNHLTGNSYEQYF; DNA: TGCGCCAGCAACCACCTAACAGGGAATTCCTACGAGCAGTACTTC
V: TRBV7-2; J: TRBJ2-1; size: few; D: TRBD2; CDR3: CASSSSGSRNEQFF; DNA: TGTGCCAGCAGCTCCAGCGGGAGTAGGAATGAGCAGTTCTTC
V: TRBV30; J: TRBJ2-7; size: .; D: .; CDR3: CAWSGGGYEQYF; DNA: TGTGCCTGGAGTGGGGGCGGCTACGAGCAGTACTTC
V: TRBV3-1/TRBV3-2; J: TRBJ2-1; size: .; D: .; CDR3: CASSPRQDNEQFF; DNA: TGTGCCAGCAGCCCCCGACAAGACAATGAGCAGTTCTTC
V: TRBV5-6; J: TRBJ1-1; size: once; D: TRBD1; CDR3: CASSYPQGINTEAFF; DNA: TGTGCCAGCAGCTACCCACAGGGGATCAACACTGAAGCTTTCTTT
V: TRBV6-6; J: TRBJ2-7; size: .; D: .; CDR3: CASSHEGSYEQYF; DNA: TGTGCCAGCAGTCATGAGGGCAGCTACGAGCAGTACTTC
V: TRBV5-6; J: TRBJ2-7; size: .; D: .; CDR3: CASSLSNGLLTYEQYF; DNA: TGTGCCAGCAGTTTATCGAACGGACTCCTAACCTACGAGCAGTACTTC
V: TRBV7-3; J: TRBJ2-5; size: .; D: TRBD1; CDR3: CASSPTGQEETQYF; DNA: TGTGCCAGCAGCCCAACGGGACAGGAAGAGACCCAGTACTTC
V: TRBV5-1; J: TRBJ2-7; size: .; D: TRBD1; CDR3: CASSEGTGVYEQYF; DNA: TGCGCCAGCAGCGAAGGGACAGGGGTCTACGAGCAGTACTTC
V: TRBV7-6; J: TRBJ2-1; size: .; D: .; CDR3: CASSLEGGVLGYNEQFF; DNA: TGTGCCAGCAGCTTAGAGGGTGGAGTTTTGGGTTACAATGAGCAGTTCTTC
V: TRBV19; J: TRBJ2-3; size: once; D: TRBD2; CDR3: CASTLGTSVADTQYF; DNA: TGTGCCAGTACTCTCGGAACTAGCGTAGCGGATACGCAGTATTTT
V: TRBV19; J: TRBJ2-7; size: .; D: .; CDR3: CASSHTPDVYPYEQYF; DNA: TGTGCCAGTAGTCACACCCCGGACGTGTATCCCTACGAGCAGTACTTC
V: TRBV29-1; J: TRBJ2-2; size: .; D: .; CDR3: CSVEGAPGLNTGELFF; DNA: TGCAGCGTTGAAGGAGCCCCAGGGTTAAACACCGGGGAGCTGTTTTTT
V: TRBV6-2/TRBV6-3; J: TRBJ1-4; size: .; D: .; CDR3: CASSLTGTFVFF; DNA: TGTGCCAGCAGTTTGACCGGGACGTTCGTATTTTTT
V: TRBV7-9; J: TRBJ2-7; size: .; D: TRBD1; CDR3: CASISGQGYEQYF; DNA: TGTGCCAGCATCTCCGGACAGGGCTACGAGCAGTACTTC
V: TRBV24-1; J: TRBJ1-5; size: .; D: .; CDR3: CATGAGNQPQHF; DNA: TGTGCCACCGGGGCAGGAAATCAGCCCCAGCATTTT
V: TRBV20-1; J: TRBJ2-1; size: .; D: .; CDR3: CSASRLYNEQFF; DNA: TGCAGTGCTAGTAGGCTTTACAATGAGCAGTTCTTC
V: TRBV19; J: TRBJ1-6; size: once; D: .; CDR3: CASSIVARGNSPLHF; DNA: TGTGCCAGTAGTATAGTCGCCAGGGGAAATTCACCCCTCCACTTT
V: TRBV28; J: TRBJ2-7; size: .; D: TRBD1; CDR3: CASSQSGTAYEQYF; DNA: TGTGCCAGCAGTCAATCCGGGACAGCCTACGAGCAGTACTTC
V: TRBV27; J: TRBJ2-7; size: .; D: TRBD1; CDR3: CASSNGQGGEQYF; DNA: TGTGCCAGCAGTAACGGACAGGGTGGTGAGCAGTACTTC
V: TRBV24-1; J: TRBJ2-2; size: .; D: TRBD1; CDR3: CATSDTTGEDWGELFF; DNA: TGTGCCACCAGTGATACGACAGGGGAGGACTGGGGGGAGCTGTTTTTT
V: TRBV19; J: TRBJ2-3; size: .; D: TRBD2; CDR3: CASRRTSGGGDTQYF; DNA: TGTGCCAGTAGACGGACTAGCGGAGGGGGAGATACGCAGTATTTT
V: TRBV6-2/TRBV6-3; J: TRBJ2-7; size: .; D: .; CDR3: CASSSNSYEQYF; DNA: TGTGCCAGCAGTTCCAACTCCTACGAGCAGTACTTC
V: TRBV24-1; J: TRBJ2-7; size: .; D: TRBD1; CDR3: CATSAPGQGAREQYF; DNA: TGTGCCACCAGTGCTCCGGGACAGGGGGCTCGCGAGCAGTACTTC
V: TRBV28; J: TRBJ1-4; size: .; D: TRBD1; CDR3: CASRNPGQGIEKLFF; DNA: TGTGCCAGCAGAAATCCGGGACAGGGAATTGAAAAACTGTTTTTT
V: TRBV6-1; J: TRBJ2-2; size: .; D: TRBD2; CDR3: CASSRTSGDTGELFF; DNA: TGTGCCAGCAGCCGGACTAGCGGGGACACCGGGGAGCTGTTTTTT
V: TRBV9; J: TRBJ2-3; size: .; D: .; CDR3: CASGRADGTQYF; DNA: TGTGCCAGTGGGCGGGCGGATGGTACGCAGTATTTT
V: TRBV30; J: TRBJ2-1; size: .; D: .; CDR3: CAWSALASYNEQFF; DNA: TGTGCCTGGAGCGCACTAGCATCTTACAATGAGCAGTTCTTC
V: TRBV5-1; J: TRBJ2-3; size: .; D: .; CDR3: CASRQGPDTQYF; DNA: TGCGCCAGCAGGCAGGGGCCAGATACGCAGTATTTT
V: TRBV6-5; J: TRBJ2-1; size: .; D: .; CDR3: CASSPLQGSFNEQFF; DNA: TGTGCCAGCTCACCTCTGCAGGGCTCCTTCAATGAGCAGTTCTTC
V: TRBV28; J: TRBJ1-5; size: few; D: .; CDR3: CASQAAGISNQPQHF; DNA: TGTGCCAGTCAGGCGGCAGGGATCAGCAATCAGCCCCAGCATTTT
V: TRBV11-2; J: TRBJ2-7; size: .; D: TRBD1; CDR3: CASSLSFGTGAFYEQYF; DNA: TGTGCCAGCAGCTTAAGTTTTGGGACAGGGGCCTTCTACGAGCAGTACTTC
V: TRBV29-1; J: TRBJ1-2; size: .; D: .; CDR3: CSVDLTSGYTF; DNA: TGCAGCGTTGACTTGACTAGCGGCTACACCTTC
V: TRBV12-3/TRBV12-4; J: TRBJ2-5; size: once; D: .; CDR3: CASSRLKETQYF; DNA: TGTGCCAGCAGTCGACTAAAAGAGACCCAGTACTTC
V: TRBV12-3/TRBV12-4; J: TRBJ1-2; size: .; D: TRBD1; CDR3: CASSGQGVYGYTF; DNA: TGTGCCAGCAGCGGACAGGGAGTTTATGGCTACACCTTC
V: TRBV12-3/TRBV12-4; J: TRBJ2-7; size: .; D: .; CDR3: CASSLLGYEQYF; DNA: TGTGCCAGCAGTTTACTTGGGTACGAGCAGTACTTC
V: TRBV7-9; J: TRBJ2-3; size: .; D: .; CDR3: CASSGGAPDTQYF; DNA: TGTGCCAGCAGCGGGGGGGCCCCAGATACGCAGTATTTT
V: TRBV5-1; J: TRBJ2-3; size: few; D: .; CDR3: CASSLALAGTDTQYF; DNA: TGCGCCAGCAGCTTGGCGTTAGCGGGCACAGATACGCAGTATTTT
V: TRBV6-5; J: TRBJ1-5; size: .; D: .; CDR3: CARTNSNQPQHF; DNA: TGTGCCAGAACAAATAGCAATCAGCCCCAGCATTTT
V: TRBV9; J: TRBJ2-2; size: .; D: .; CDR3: CASSVPTDAGELFF; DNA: TGTGCCAGCAGCGTACCGACAGATGCCGGGGAGCTGTTTTTT
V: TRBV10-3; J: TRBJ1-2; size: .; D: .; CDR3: CAISPQDVNYGYTF; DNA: TGTGCCATCAGCCCACAGGATGTTAACTATGGCTACACCTTC
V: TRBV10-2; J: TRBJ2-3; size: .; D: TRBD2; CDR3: CASRKLAGLTDTQYF; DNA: TGCGCCAGCAGGAAACTAGCGGGGCTCACAGATACGCAGTATTTT
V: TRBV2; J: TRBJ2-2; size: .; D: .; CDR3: CASSGTGELFF; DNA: TGTGCCAGCAGTGGAACCGGGGAGCTGTTTTTT
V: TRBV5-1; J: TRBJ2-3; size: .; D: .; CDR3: CASAPEGAADTQYF; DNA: TGCGCCTCCGCCCCGGAGGGGGCGGCAGATACGCAGTATTTT
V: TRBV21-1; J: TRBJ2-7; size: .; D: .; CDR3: CASSRTRLGRGQYF; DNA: TGTGCCAGCAGCCGGACACGACTTGGACGTGGGCAGTACTTC
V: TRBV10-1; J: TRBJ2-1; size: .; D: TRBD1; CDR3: CASSEQGAEYNEQFF; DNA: TGCGCCAGCAGTGAACAGGGGGCGGAATACAATGAGCAGTTCTTC
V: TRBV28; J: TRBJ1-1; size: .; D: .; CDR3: CASSWGWEAFF; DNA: TGTGCCAGCAGCTGGGGCTGGGAAGCTTTCTTT
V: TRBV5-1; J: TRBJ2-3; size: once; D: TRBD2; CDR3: CASSTGLAGGGDTQYF; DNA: TGCGCCAGCAGCACAGGACTAGCGGGGGGTGGCGATACGCAGTATTTT
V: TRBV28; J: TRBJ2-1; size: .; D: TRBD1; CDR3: CATRHGTGGSNEQFF; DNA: TGTGCCACCCGGCACGGGACAGGGGGCTCAAATGAGCAGTTCTTC
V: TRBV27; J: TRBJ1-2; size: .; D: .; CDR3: CASSFLGSQARNGYTF; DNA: TGTGCCAGCAGTTTTCTCGGCAGCCAAGCGAGAAATGGCTACACCTTC
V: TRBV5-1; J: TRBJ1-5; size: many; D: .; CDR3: CASSFGRNQPQHF; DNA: TGCGCCAGCAGCTTCGGACGAAATCAGCCCCAGCATTTT
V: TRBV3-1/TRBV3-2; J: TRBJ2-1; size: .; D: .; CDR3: CASSRMQGNEQFF; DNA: TGTGCCAGCAGCCGAATGCAGGGTAATGAGCAGTTCTTC
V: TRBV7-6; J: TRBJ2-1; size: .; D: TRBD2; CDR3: CASSASGTSNEQFF; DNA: TGTGCCAGCAGCGCGTCCGGGACTAGCAATGAGCAGTTCTTC
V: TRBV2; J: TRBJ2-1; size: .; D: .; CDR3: CASRSPESSYNEQFF; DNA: TGTGCCAGCAGGTCACCAGAGAGCTCCTACAATGAGCAGTTCTTC
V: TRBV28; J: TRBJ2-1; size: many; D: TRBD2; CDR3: CASSLLEGAGGPGEQLF; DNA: TGTGCCAGCAGTTTATTAGAGGGAGCGGGAGGGCCTGGTGAGCAGCTCTTC